This T cell receptor beta chain was documented in a study of blood T cells in healthy people across ages. To note about this clonotype: Antigen: not known.

General study findings and limits: Strong correlation was found linking TCR beta diversity to naive T cell percentage. Reliance upon unsorted PBMCs precluded definitive naive versus antigen-experienced comparison. Age advanced and TCR beta diversity per million T cells fell, roughly linearly.

Primed by a sample-barcoded 5' primer and a J-beta primer mix, a second PCR proceeded for about 6 to 12 cycles. TCRdb reanalysed the 5' RACE reads using MiXCR and keeps one entry per CDR3 protein. The repertoire holds hundreds of thousands of distinct CDR3 sequences, with 29% as singletons. Trimming stripped 6 bases from V and 3 bases from J, with 20 bases between. Germline CDR1 and CDR2: SGHVS and FNYEAQ. There are 17 residues in the CDR3. Each sample had at least 6 million PBMCs isolated. The rearrangement links TRBV7-6 to TRBJ1-4; perhaps TRBD1 as D (5 bases). Sequenced: blood. This clonotype was obtained from a woman aged 80 or over in good health. The CDR3 reads CASRPTMARGANEKLFF. The DNA for the CDR3 is TGTGCCAGCAGACCGACCATGGCAAGGGGTGCTAATGAAAAACTGTTTTTT.